The 6 T cell receptor beta chains listed next were all sequenced from one sample in a study of T-cell memory formation after mild COVID-19. TCRdb itself ran the 5' RACE reads through MiXCR, one entry per CDR3 protein. The sample includes 350,000 to 450,000 distinct CDR3 sequences, roughly 20% of them seen just once. What was sequenced was PBMCs or a T cell subset sorted from them (not recorded which). These receptor sequences come from an adult woman who had mild COVID-19 (a few samples of this study predate the infection). Cell type and time point are not known.

This clonotype was seen once. J is TRBJ2-1 and V is TRBV2, with 12 bases aligning to TRBD2. CDR1 and CDR2 from the germline V gene are SNHLY and FYNNEI. Trimming cost V 7 bases and J 6 bases; bases outside gene matches: 7. The CDR3 totals 15 residues. As DNA, the CDR3 is TGTGCCAGCAAGGGACTAGCGGGTTTGGCCAATGAGCAGTTCTTC. Translated, it gives CASKGLAGLANEQFF.

This rearrangement joins TRBV4-2 to TRBJ1-6; D is unresolved. Trimming stripped 0 bases from V and 11 bases from J, with 14 bases between. CDR3 length: 15 residues. Germline V gene data show CDR1 as LGHNA and CDR2 as YNFKEQ. The CDR3 is CASSQEDRDSPPLHF. CDR3 nucleotide sequence: TGTGCCAGCAGCCAAGAGGATAGGGATTCTCCACCCCTCCACTTT.

The chain recombines TRBV11-3 with TRBJ2-3, with D unclear. This CDR3 has 15 amino acids. Deletions cut 5 bases from V and 1 base from J, with 13 bases between. The germline gives CDR1 SGHNT, CDR2 YENEEA. The CDR3 sequence is CASSPKGQGTDTQYF. In DNA, the CDR3 is TGTGCCAGCAGCCCAAAGGGCCAGGGCACAGATACGCAGTATTTT.

V is TRBV5-1 and J is TRBJ1-6; no firm D call. V lost 0 bases and J 9 bases, leaving 13 bases between the germline ends. Looked up from germline, CDR1 is SGHRS and CDR2 is YFSETQ. The length of the CDR3 is 15 residues. CDR3 in DNA: TGCGCCAGCAGCTTGGTATCGGCGGTCGTTTCACCCCTCCACTTT. Its translation is CASSLVSAVVSPLHF.

This clonotype has a count of ten or more. The V and J genes are TRBV5-1 and TRBJ1-1; 8 bases match TRBD1. The V gene's germline CDR1 is SGHRS and CDR2 YFSETQ. This CDR3 is 17 amino acids long. V shed 2 bases, J shed 0 bases, and the junction held 9 bases outside the gene matches. The CDR3 DNA reads as TGCGCCAGCAGCTTCACAGGGGGTATGTATCTGAACACTGAAGCTTTCTTT. It specifies CASSFTGGMYLNTEAFF. Full variable domain (missing parts from reference TRBV5-1 and TRBJ1-1): KAGVTQTPRYLIKTRGQQVTLSCSPISGHRSVSWYQQTPGQGLQFLFEYFSETQRNKGNFPGRFSGRQFSNSRSEMNVSTLELGDSALYLCASSFTGGMYLNTEAFFGQGTRLTVV.

This clonotype occurred a few times. The chain recombines TRBV9 with TRBJ2-1, with D maybe TRBD2 (7 bases). Trimming shortened V by 0 bases and J by 8 bases, and 15 bases separated the two germline ends. Looked up from germline, CDR1 is SGDLS and CDR2 is YYNGEE. The CDR3 is made up of 15 amino acids. The CDR3 spells CASSVEGGRRDEQFF. The DNA of the CDR3 is TGTGCCAGCAGCGTAGAGGGGGGGCGTCGTGATGAGCAGTTCTTC.